What follows are 4 T cell receptor beta chains derived from one specimen sequenced in a study of blood T cells in healthy people across ages. Next came a second PCR, run for roughly 6 to 11 cycles, which used a sample-barcoded 5' primer along with a J-beta primer mix. TCRdb itself ran the 5' RACE reads through MiXCR, one entry per CDR3 protein. This table has 2 million or so distinct CDR3 sequences, about 49% appearing once. Sequencing was performed on blood. The receptors stem from a woman between 40 and 50 years old in good health.

The rearrangement links TRBV2 to TRBJ2-7; TRBD2 is a possible D gene (5 bases). The V gene lost 5 bases and the J gene lost 9 bases, with 14 bases spanning the gap. CDR1 SNHLY and CDR2 FYNNEI come from the germline V gene. There are 12 residues in the CDR3. The DNA of the CDR3 is TGTGCCAGCAGTCTGCAACCCAGCGGGCAGTACTTC. This sequence encodes CASSLQPSGQYF.

This rearrangement joins TRBV12-3 or TRBV12-4 to TRBJ1-6; D ambiguous. The CDR3 has 16 residues. V was shortened by 5 bases and J by 0 bases, with 11 bases between the two germline ends. CDR3 sequence reads: CASSRPMSSYNSPLHF. CDR3 bases: TGTGCCAGCAGTCGTCCAATGAGCTCCTATAATTCACCCCTCCACTTT.

V is TRBV5-1 and J is TRBJ2-7; 9 bases line up with TRBD1. The germline V gene encodes CDR1 SGHRS and CDR2 YFSETQ. The length of the CDR3 is 15 residues. Trimming took 2 bases from V and 3 from J; bases not matched to a gene: 6. DNA of the CDR3: TGCGCCAGCAGCTTTCTACAGGGACAGGGCTACGAGCAGTACTTC. Translated, it gives CASSFLQGQGYEQYF.

The chain uses TRBV29-1 and TRBJ2-3; no reliable D call. The CDR3 consists of 15 residues. The germline V gene has CDR1 SQVTM and CDR2 ANQGSEA. V was pared by 3 bases and J by 0 bases, with 13 bases between. The CDR3 spells CSVEVLSRSTDTQYF. As DNA, the CDR3 is TGCAGCGTTGAGGTATTGAGTCGGAGCACAGATACGCAGTATTTT.